Included here is one TCR beta chain sequence, with context. Its antigen is unidentified. This sample is drawn from a study of early T cells in non-severe SARS-CoV-2 infection. Study background: Whole-blood bulk RNA, unsorted, was sequenced, and chains were unpaired.

General study points: VDJdb-based matching was biased toward anti-spike CD8 responses and missed private and CD4 specificities.

The CDR3 runs 14 residues. Germline CDR1 is MNHNY and CDR2 is SVGAGI (reference sequence). V was shortened by 2 bases and J by 1 base, with 8 bases between the two germline ends. Unique molecular identifiers (one per individual cDNA molecule) were attached. Via MiXCR, TCRdb re-called the 5' RACE reads, giving one row per CDR3 protein. The repertoire holds more than 55,000 distinct CDR3 sequences, under 15% seen once, with under 1.5% in the top ten. This clonotype was obtained from an adult who was a healthcare worker with PCR-confirmed SARS-CoV-2 infection or an uninfected control (not recorded which). Source material: whole blood. The chain carries TRBV6-6 and TRBJ1-2, with D uncertain. The CDR3 DNA follows: TGTGCCAGCAGTTACCCGACTTTTAACTATGGCTACACCTTC. Encoded protein: CASSYPTFNYGYTF.